This TCR beta chain was identified in a study of blood T cell repertoires in COVID-19. Study in general: The cDNA or gDNA used as material had been derived from T cells, B-cell-depleted T cells, or PBMCs.

This clone was detected once. Across over 20 US areas, participants ranged in age from about 18 to 100 years. Clones were sequenced by immunoSEQ multiplex PCR, and TCRdb holds only the in-frame ones, with some missing. The sample has around 250,000 clones, 80% to 85% seen once. The CDR3 is 14 amino acids. What was sequenced was PBMCs or T cells enriched from blood (not recorded which). This sequence originates from a man in his forties or fifties who had been exposed to COVID-19. J is TRBJ2-7 and V is TRBV21-1; the tabulated D call, TRBD1, remains unverified against the DNA. TRBV21-1 is a recognized pseudogene. The CDR3 nucleotides read TGTGCCGTCCTTACCGGACAGAGGAATTACGAGCAGTACTTC. This codes for CAVLTGQRNYEQYF.